The rows below give T cell receptor beta chains drawn from one sample of a study of T cells after yellow fever vaccination. TCRdb passed the 5' RACE reads through MiXCR, listing each CDR3 protein once. The profile shows approximately 34,000 distinct CDR3 sequences, around 6.7% of them singletons. This specimen consisted of PBMCs, either bulk or a sorted T-cell subset (CD4+, CD8+, memory, or dextramer-sorted; not recorded which), obtained on the day of the first yellow fever vaccination. These receptors were collected from a man younger than 35 who received the YFV17D yellow fever vaccine. The CDR3 runs from the conserved cysteine through the conserved F or W. The order of the fields is D gene, clone size, J gene, V gene, CDR3 protein, CDR3 DNA. A D gene is named only where the DNA matches it firmly. The size entry is marked missing in some rows and otherwise reads once, few, many or a size class.

NA,few,TRBJ2-4,TRBV5-6,CASSFPGRVDIQYF,TGTGCCAGCAGCTTTCCGGGCAGGGTTGACATTCAGTACTTC
TRBD1,NA,TRBJ1-2,TRBV4-2,CASSTLTGARGNYGYTF,TGTGCCAGCAGCACCCTGACAGGGGCCAGGGGCAACTATGGCTACACCTTC
NA,many,TRBJ2-5,TRBV20-1,CSANMGQKETQYF,TGCAGTGCTAATATGGGACAAAAAGAGACCCAGTACTTC
TRBD1,many,TRBJ1-5,TRBV4-3,CASSRTGGQPQHF,TGCGCCAGCAGCCGAACAGGGGGTCAGCCCCAGCATTTT
TRBD1,many,TRBJ1-2,TRBV12-3/TRBV12-4,CASSLARTGVSGYTF,TGTGCCAGCAGTTTAGCCAGGACAGGGGTCTCCGGCTACACCTTC
NA,NA,TRBJ1-2,TRBV6-1,CASNRASVYGYTF,TGTGCCAGCAACAGGGCCTCCGTATATGGCTACACCTTC
NA,few,TRBJ1-1,TRBV18,CASSLLAGGPWNTEAFF,TGTGCCAGCTCACTCCTCGCCGGGGGCCCATGGAACACTGAAGCTTTCTTT
NA,NA,TRBJ1-5,TRBV19,CASEGVNQPQHF,TGTGCCAGTGAGGGGGTCAATCAGCCCCAGCATTTT
TRBD1,many,TRBJ1-2,TRBV7-9,CASSPQDRGFYGYTF,TGTGCCAGCAGCCCCCAAGACAGGGGGTTCTATGGCTACACCTTC
TRBD2,many,TRBJ2-5,TRBV5-6,CASSSRPSGGGQETQYF,TGTGCCAGCAGCTCTAGACCTTCGGGGGGGGGCCAAGAGACCCAGTACTTC
NA,many,TRBJ1-1,TRBV18,CASSYGTDRTEAFF,TGTGCCAGCTCATACGGGACCGACCGCACTGAAGCTTTCTTT
NA,many,TRBJ1-1,TRBV7-9,CASKGGEMKAEAFF,TGTGCCAGCAAGGGAGGAGAAATGAAGGCTGAAGCTTTCTTT
NA,many,TRBJ1-1,TRBV7-8,CASSLGIRNTEAFF,TGTGCCAGCAGCTTAGGCATAAGGAACACTGAAGCTTTCTTT
TRBD2,many,TRBJ2-5,TRBV4-3,CASSQDGGGGKETQYF,TGCGCCAGCAGCCAAGATGGAGGCGGGGGGAAAGAGACCCAGTACTTC